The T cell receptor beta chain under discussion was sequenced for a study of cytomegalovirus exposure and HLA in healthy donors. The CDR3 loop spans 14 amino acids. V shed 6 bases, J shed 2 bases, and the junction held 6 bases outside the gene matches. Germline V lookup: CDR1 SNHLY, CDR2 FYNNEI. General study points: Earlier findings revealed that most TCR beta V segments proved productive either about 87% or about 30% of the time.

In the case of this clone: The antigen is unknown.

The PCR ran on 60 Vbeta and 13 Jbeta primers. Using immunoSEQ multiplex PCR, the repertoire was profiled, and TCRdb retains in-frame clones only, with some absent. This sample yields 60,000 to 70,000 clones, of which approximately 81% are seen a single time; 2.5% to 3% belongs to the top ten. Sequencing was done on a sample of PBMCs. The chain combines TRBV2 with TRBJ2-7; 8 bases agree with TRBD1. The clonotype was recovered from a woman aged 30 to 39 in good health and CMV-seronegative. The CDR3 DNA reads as TGTGCCAGCAGGACGGGACAGGCTCCCTACGAGCAGTACTTC. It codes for CASRTGQAPYEQYF. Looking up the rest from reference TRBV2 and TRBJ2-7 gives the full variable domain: EPEVTQTPSHQVTQMGQEVILRCVPISNHLYFYWYRQILGQKVEFLVSFYNNEISEKSEIFDDQFSVERPDGSNFTLKIRSTKLEDSAMYFCASRTGQAPYEQYFGPGTRLTVT.